Below are 32 T cell receptor beta chains sequenced from a single sample in a study of blood T cell repertoires in COVID-19. The assay was immunoSEQ multiplex PCR, and TCRdb's table has in-frame clones only and misses some. The sample shows 650,000 to 800,000 clones, approximately 90% of them seen only once. Sequences were obtained from peripheral blood. Every receptor here comes from a woman between 18 and 30 years old with acute or convalescent COVID-19.

This clone was observed a few times. The chain recombines TRBV11-2 with TRBJ2-7, with 10 bases matching TRBD1. CDR1 and CDR2 (germline): SGHAT, FQNNGV. There are 14 residues in the CDR3. After removal of 5 bases from V and 4 bases from J, the junction contained 5 bases not matched to a gene. The CDR3 loop is CASSTGQGLYEQYF. The CDR3 bases are TGTGCCAGCAGCACGGGACAGGGGTTATACGAGCAGTACTTC.

The chain has TRBV5-1 and TRBJ1-1, with D possibly TRBD1 on 5 matching bases. V was cut by 4 bases and J by 5 bases, with 18 bases left in between. This CDR3 is 15 amino acids long. CDR1 SGHRS and CDR2 YFSETQ come from the germline V gene. The CDR3 bases are TGCGCCAGCAGCCTCGGCCGAGGGAGGGGAACTGAAGCTTTCTTT. It encodes CASSLGRGRGTEAFF.

CDR3 protein: CASSRGQGAFVGELFF. The CDR3 coding sequence is TGTGCCAGCAGCCGAGGACAGGGTGCGTTCGTCGGGGAGCTGTTTTTT. The V and J genes are TRBV5-6 and TRBJ2-2; TRBD1 matches 8 bases. CDR1 and CDR2 (germline): SGHDT, YYEEEE. CDR3 length: 16 amino acids. Losses at the gene ends were 4 bases for V and 7 bases for J; bases not matched to a gene: 12.

This chain joins TRBV7-3 and TRBJ2-7; D is possibly TRBD1 (5 bases). Trimming took off 5 bases at V and 3 bases at J, with 20 bases between the two ends. CDR1 is SGHTA, CDR2 FQGTGA, per germline. The CDR3 spans 16 residues. DNA of the CDR3: TGTGCCAGCAGCCCACAGGTTAGGACGGAATTCTACGAGCAGTACTTC. This sequence encodes CASSPQVRTEFYEQYF.

The rearrangement links TRBV19 to TRBJ2-1; 7 bases agree with TRBD1. This CDR3 spans 14 amino acids. Germline trimming cut 4 bases from V and 5 bases from J; bases unmatched to any gene: 5. The germline CDR1 and CDR2 sequences are LNHDA and SQIVND (reference sequence). The CDR3, as DNA: TGTGCCAGTAGTAAAGACAGGGTACACAATGAGCAGTTCTTC. Its translation: CASSKDRVHNEQFF.

This clone was seen just once. V is TRBV9 and J is TRBJ1-3; maybe TRBD1 (6 bases). The CDR3 is 19 amino acids. Germline V gene lookup returns CDR1 SGDLS and CDR2 YYNGEE. The V end lost 0 bases, the J end lost 0 bases, and 19 bases lay between the germline ends. The CDR3, as DNA: TGTGCCAGCAGCGTAGGGCCCGGACAGCTACTAAGCTCTGGAAACACCATATATTTT. Translated, it gives CASSVGPGQLLSSGNTIYF.

This chain links TRBV29-1 with TRBJ1-1; no firm D call. The CDR3 extends over 11 amino acids. Germline CDR1 reads SQVTM; CDR2 reads ANQGSEA. Trimming stripped 2 bases from V and 8 bases from J, with 9 bases between. The CDR3: CSVETGREAFF. CDR3 in DNA: TGCAGCGTTGAAACGGGTCGGGAAGCTTTCTTT.

The V and J genes are TRBV9 and TRBJ2-1; 9 bases are a match to TRBD2. The CDR3 spans 17 residues. Germline V lookup: CDR1 SGDLS, CDR2 YYNGEE. The ends lost 3 bases at V and 4 bases at J; junction bases unmatched: 11. CDR3 DNA sequence: TGTGCCAGCAGCGGGGTGGGGCTAGCGGGGAAATACAATGAGCAGTTCTTC. Translated: CASSGVGLAGKYNEQFF.

This chain uses TRBV27 with TRBJ2-1, with 11 bases that match TRBD2. This CDR3 is 15 amino acids long. V lost 3 bases to trimming and J lost 8 bases; unmatched junction nucleotides: 6. Germline V gene lookup returns CDR1 MNHEY and CDR2 SMNVEV (reference sequence). The CDR3 nucleotides are TGTGCCAGCAGTTTTTATGGGACTAGCGGCTATGAGCAGTTCTTC. Translating it yields CASSFYGTSGYEQFF.

The sample holds one count of this clone. The genes are TRBV5-1 and TRBJ2-7, with 7 nucleotides matching TRBD1. With V trimmed by 3 bases and J by 4 bases, 10 bases remained unmatched. Germline V CDR1 and CDR2: SGHRS, YFSETQ. The CDR3 runs to 15 residues. Here the CDR3 DNA reads TGCGCCAGCAGCTCCTCGACAGGGTTAGGTTACGAGCAGTACTTC. Its translation is CASSSSTGLGYEQYF.

J is TRBJ2-1 and V is TRBV9; a weak D match, TRBD2 (6 bases). Germline CDR1 SGDLS, CDR2 YYNGEE. The V end lost 3 bases, the J end lost 5 bases, and 18 bases lay between the germline ends. The CDR3 has 16 residues. In nucleotides, the CDR3 is TGTGCCAGCAGCGCAAGGACTACGCGGTCCGACAATGAGCAGTTCTTC. Translated: CASSARTTRSDNEQFF.

The genes are TRBV7-9 and TRBJ1-1; D ambiguous. V was clipped by 0 bases and J by 6 bases, with 8 bases between them. CDR1 and CDR2 from the germline V gene are SEHNR and FQNEAQ (reference sequence). This CDR3 comprises 13 residues. DNA of the CDR3: TGTGCCAGCAGCTTAGCGCGGTTCGCTGAAGCTTTCTTT. Translation: CASSLARFAEAFF.

The gene calls are TRBV12-5 and TRBJ1-1; a weak D match, TRBD1 (5 bases). V lost 10 bases to trimming and J lost 2 bases, with 20 bases between them. The CDR3 has 15 residues. The germline V gene encodes CDR1 LGHNT and CDR2 FRNRAP. CDR3 sequence reads: CATGITGDLNTEAFF. CDR3 bases: TGTGCTACGGGGATCACGGGGGACTTAAACACTGAAGCTTTCTTT.

Concerning this clone: The sample contains more than one DNA sequence encoding this CDR3. The rearrangement joins TRBV4-3 to TRBJ1-2; 7 bases fit TRBD1. Unmatched junction bases numbered 0, after V lost 0 bases and J lost 5 bases. CDR1 is LGHNA and CDR2 is YSLEER in the germline V gene. The CDR3 is 13 amino acids. CDR3 sequence reads: CASSQEQGYGYTF. CDR3 DNA sequence: TGCGCCAGCAGCCAAGAACAGGGGTATGGCTACACCTTC.

The J gene is TRBJ2-3, the V gene TRBV5-1; 10 bases map to TRBD2. V was clipped by 5 bases and J by 4 bases; unmatched bases: 4. Germline CDR1 reads SGHRS; CDR2 reads YFSETQ. This CDR3 region has 14 residues. The CDR3 nucleotides read TGCGCCAGCAGGACTAGCGGGTACGCAGATACGCAGTATTTT. This codes for CASRTSGYADTQYF.

The rearrangement links TRBV6-5 to TRBJ1-1; D gene ambiguous. V was trimmed by 6 bases and J by 1 base, leaving 9 bases between them. Germline V gene data show CDR1 as MNHEY and CDR2 as SVGAGI. This CDR3 has 13 residues. CDR3 sequence: CASSKTQNTEAFF. The DNA of the CDR3 is TGTGCCAGCAGCAAAACACAGAACACTGAAGCTTTCTTT.

To note about this clone: This same CDR3 is encoded by further DNA sequences in the sample. This sequence joins TRBV19 and TRBJ1-1, with D uncertain. The CDR3 spans 13 residues. The germline V gene encodes CDR1 LNHDA and CDR2 SQIVND (reference sequence). V dropped 2 bases and J dropped 2 bases, with 6 bases sitting between them. Here the CDR3 DNA reads TGTGCCAGTAGTATAACAGAAAACACTGAAGCTTTCTTT. Protein sequence: CASSITENTEAFF. The full variable domain, its missing parts supplied by reference TRBV19 and TRBJ1-1, is DGGITQSPKYLFRKEGQNVTLSCEQNLNHDAMYWYRQDPGQGLRLIYYSQIVNDFQKGDIAEGYSVSREKKESFPLTVTSAQKNPTAFYLCASSITENTEAFFGQGTRLTVV.

The J gene is TRBJ1-1, the V gene TRBV20-1; 7 bases line up with TRBD1. V was clipped by 3 bases and J by 1 base; unmatched bases: 2. Germline V gene data show CDR1 as DFQATT and CDR2 as SNEGSKA (reference sequence). The CDR3 runs 13 residues. CDR3 residues: CSASGDRNTEAFF. CDR3 sequence (DNA): TGCAGTGCTAGTGGGGACAGGAACACTGAAGCTTTCTTT.

The genes are TRBV5-4 and TRBJ2-5; perhaps TRBD2 as D (6 bases). Trimming stripped 2 bases from V and 5 bases from J, with 16 bases between. CDR1 SGHNT and CDR2 YYREEE come from the germline V gene (reference sequence). CDR3 size: 15 residues. This chain's CDR3 is CASSLGGARGETQYF. For the CDR3, the DNA is TGTGCCAGCAGCTTAGGAGGGGCGAGGGGTGAGACCCAGTACTTC.

V is TRBV5-1 and J is TRBJ1-2; 7 bases are shared with TRBD1. Germline V CDR1 and CDR2: SGHRS, YFSETQ. The V and J ends lost 4 bases and 7 bases, in that order; junction bases with no gene match: 19. This CDR3 is 17 amino acids long. The CDR3 DNA reads as TGCGCCAGCAGCCTCGGACAGGCTCTCCGGGAAGCAGGTGGCTACACCTTC. Amino acids: CASSLGQALREAGGYTF.

The chain combines TRBV28 with TRBJ2-7, with D possibly matching TRBD2 (6 bases). The germline gives CDR1 MDHEN, CDR2 SYDVKM. This CDR3 contains 12 residues. V lost 9 bases and J 0 bases, leaving 9 bases between the germline ends. CDR3 nucleotides: TGTGCCAGTACCGGGAGCTCCTACGAGCAGTACTTC. Its protein product is CASTGSSYEQYF.

This clone appeared once. The chain recombines TRBV6-5 with TRBJ1-2, with D uncertain. V shed 3 bases and J shed 11 bases, with 19 bases lying between them. In germline, CDR1 is MNHEY, CDR2 SVGAGI. The CDR3 extends over 14 amino acids. CDR3 region: CASSYRPLGIGYTF. Written as DNA, the CDR3 is TGTGCCAGCAGTTATAGACCCCTGGGTATCGGGTACACCTTC.

The chain couples TRBV12-5 to TRBJ2-1, with D perhaps TRBD1 (5 bases). CDR1 is LGHNT, CDR2 FRNRAP, per germline. The germline V and J ends were trimmed by 3 bases and 9 bases, with 15 bases remaining between them. The CDR3 extends over 14 amino acids. CDR3 sequence: CASGLPLQDREQFF. In nucleotides, the CDR3 is TGTGCTAGTGGTTTACCCCTACAGGACCGTGAGCAGTTCTTC. Using reference TRBV12-5 and TRBJ2-1 for the parts outside the CDR3, the full variable domain is DARVTQTPRHKVTEMGQEVTMRCQPILGHNTVFWYRQTMMQGLELLAYFRNRAPLDDSGMPKDRFSAEMPDATLATLKIQPSEPRDSAVYFCASGLPLQDREQFFGPGTRLTVL.

The rearrangement uses TRBV5-1 and TRBJ1-1; tentatively, D is TRBD1 (5 bases). From germline, CDR1 is SGHRS and CDR2 YFSETQ. Trimming stripped 3 bases from V and 3 bases from J, with 9 bases between. The CDR3 contains 13 residues. The CDR3 spells CASSWSGDTEAFF. The DNA for the CDR3 is TGCGCCAGCAGCTGGTCGGGGGACACTGAAGCTTTCTTT.

The CDR3 DNA reads TGCAGCGTTAGGAACGGGATAATGAACACTGAAGCTTTCTTT. It is translated as CSVRNGIMNTEAFF. The chain couples TRBV29-1 to TRBJ1-1; D remains unclear. CDR3 length equals 14 residues. The V end was cut by 5 bases, the J end by 0 bases, with 13 bases between. Looked up from germline, CDR1 is SQVTM and CDR2 is ANQGSEA.

This clone appeared once. The chain combines TRBV13 with TRBJ1-1; TRBD1 aligns across 11 bases. The CDR3 loop spans 15 amino acids. Germline V gene sequence: CDR1 PRHDT, CDR2 FYEKMQ (reference sequence). The junction had 8 bases not matched to a gene; V was cut back by 5 bases and J by 6 bases. The CDR3 nucleotides are TGTGCCAGCAGCCTTTACCGGGACAGGGGGTCTGAAGCTTTCTTT. Amino acids: CASSLYRDRGSEAFF.

The rearrangement uses TRBV19 and TRBJ1-4; D is undetermined. Deletions cut 3 bases from V and 2 bases from J, with 16 bases between. Germline V gene sequence: CDR1 LNHDA, CDR2 SQIVND (reference sequence). The length of the CDR3 is 17 residues. CDR3 sequence (DNA): TGTGCCAGTAGTATTGGCCGTTGGGCCTCCACTAATGAAAAACTGTTTTTT. Translating it yields CASSIGRWASTNEKLFF.

The genes are TRBV3-1 (or the pseudogene TRBV3-2) and TRBJ1-4, with D maybe TRBD1 (5 bases). CDR3 length: 15 amino acids. Germline V gene sequence: CDR1 LGHDT, CDR2 YNNKEL (reference sequence). The V end lost 4 bases, the J end lost 8 bases, and 17 bases lay between the germline ends. CDR3 DNA: TGTGCCAGCAGCCCCTCGAGCGGGGGTTGGGAAAAACTGTTTTTT. This gives the protein CASSPSSGGWEKLFF.

Turning to this clone: Other DNA sequences in the same sample also yield this CDR3. The V call is TRBV9, the J call TRBJ1-2; TRBD1 matches at 9 bases. From germline, CDR1 is SGDLS and CDR2 YYNGEE. V shed 4 bases, J shed 8 bases, and the junction held 6 bases outside the gene matches. The CDR3 has 13 residues. CDR3 sequence reads: CASSPRTGDGYTF. The CDR3 DNA is TGTGCCAGCAGCCCTCGGACAGGGGACGGCTACACCTTC.

The chain joins TRBV7-2 to TRBJ1-2; the D gene is possibly TRBD1 (6 bases). The germline V gene encodes CDR1 SGHTA and CDR2 FQGNSA. The CDR3 consists of 14 residues. With 2 bases removed from V and 6 bases from J, the gap between germline ends came to 13 bases. CDR3 sequence reads: CASSLRGQLDGYTF. The CDR3 bases are TGTGCCAGCAGCTTACGTGGACAGCTGGATGGCTACACCTTC. Variable domain in full (rest from reference TRBV7-2 and TRBJ1-2): GAGVSQSPSNKVTEKGKDVELRCDPISGHTALYWYRQSLGQGLEFLIYFQGNSAPDKSGLPSDRFSAERTGGSVSTLTIQRTQQEDSAVYLCASSLRGQLDGYTFGSGTRLTVV.

The chain carries TRBV9 and TRBJ2-7, with 8 bases fitting TRBD2. The CDR3 has 13 amino acids. The V segment lost 8 bases and the J segment 0 bases; nucleotides outside the gene matches: 4. Germline loops: CDR1 SGDLS, CDR2 YYNGEE. This CDR3 is CASGGGPSYEQYF. CDR3 sequence (DNA): TGTGCCAGTGGCGGGGGGCCCTCCTACGAGCAGTACTTC.

V is TRBV6-4 and J is TRBJ1-2, with 10 bases identical to TRBD1. Germline CDR1 reads MRHNA; CDR2 reads SNTAGT. The CDR3 totals 14 residues. After removal of 2 bases from V and 6 bases from J, the junction contained 3 bases not matched to a gene. The CDR3 is CASSDGGQGNGYTF. CDR3 sequence (DNA): TGTGCCAGCAGTGACGGGGGACAGGGGAATGGCTACACCTTC.